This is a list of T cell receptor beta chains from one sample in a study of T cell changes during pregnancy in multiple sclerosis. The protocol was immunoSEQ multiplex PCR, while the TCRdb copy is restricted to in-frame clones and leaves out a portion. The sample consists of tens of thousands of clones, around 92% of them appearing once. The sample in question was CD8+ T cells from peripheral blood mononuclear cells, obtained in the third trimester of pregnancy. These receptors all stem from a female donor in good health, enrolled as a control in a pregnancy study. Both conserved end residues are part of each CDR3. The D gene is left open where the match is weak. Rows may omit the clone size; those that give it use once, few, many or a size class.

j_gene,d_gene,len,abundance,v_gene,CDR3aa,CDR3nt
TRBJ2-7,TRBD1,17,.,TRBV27,CASSLVRGGQGYGEQYF,TGTGCCAGCAGTTTGGTGAGGGGGGGACAGGGGTACGGGGAGCAGTACTTC
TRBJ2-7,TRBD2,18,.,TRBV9,CASSASSQTSGVIYEQYF,TGTGCCAGCAGCGCTTCCAGCCAGACTAGCGGGGTTATCTACGAGCAGTACTTC
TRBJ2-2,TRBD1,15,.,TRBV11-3,CASSEGDSPAGELFF,TGTGCCAGCAGCGAAGGGGACAGTCCTGCCGGGGAGCTGTTTTTT
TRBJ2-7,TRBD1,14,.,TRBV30,CAWSVLGQGDEQYF,TGTGCCTGGAGTGTACTGGGACAGGGAGACGAGCAGTACTTC
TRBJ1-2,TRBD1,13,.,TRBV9,CASSERTGDGYTF,TGTGCCAGCAGCGAAAGGACAGGGGATGGCTACACCTTC
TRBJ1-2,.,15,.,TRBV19,CASSRGVGTNYGYTF,TGTGCCAGTAGCCGGGGGGTAGGGACTAACTATGGCTACACCTTC
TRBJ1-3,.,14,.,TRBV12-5,CASGLGVGGNTIYF,TGTGCTAGTGGTTTGGGGGTGGGCGGAAACACCATATATTTT
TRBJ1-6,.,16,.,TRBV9,CASSGTSGAGDSPLHF,TGTGCCAGCAGCGGAACCTCGGGGGCGGGAGATTCACCCCTCCACTTT
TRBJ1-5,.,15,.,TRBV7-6,CASSLRVYSNQPQHF,TGTGCCAGCAGCTTAAGAGTTTATAGCAATCAGCCCCAGCATTTT
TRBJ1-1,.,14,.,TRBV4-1,CASSQPYRVTEAFF,TGCGCCAGCAGCCAACCATACAGGGTAACTGAAGCTTTCTTT
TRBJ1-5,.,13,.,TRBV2,CASSQGTRGPQHF,TGTGCCAGCAGCCAGGGGACCCGAGGGCCCCAGCATTTT
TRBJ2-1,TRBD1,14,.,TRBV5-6,CASSLTGVFYEQFF,TGTGCCAGCAGCCTTACAGGGGTTTTCTATGAGCAGTTCTTC
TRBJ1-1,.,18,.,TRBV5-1,CASSLYSSYESGSTEAFF,TGCGCCAGCAGCTTGTATTCGAGCTATGAAAGTGGTAGCACTGAAGCTTTCTTT
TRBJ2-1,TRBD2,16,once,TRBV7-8,CASSLRPGGSYNEQFF,TGTGCCAGCAGCTTACGTCCGGGGGGATCCTACAATGAGCAGTTCTTC